Shown below are 29 T cell receptor beta chains from a single sample sequenced in a study of CD8 T cells in Susac syndrome. The authors reverse transcribed roughly 0.5 to 1 ug RNA with random hexamers. TCRdb re-derived calls from the immunoSEQ multiplex PCR reads in MiXCR, one entry per CDR3 protein. The sample consists of about 70,000 distinct CDR3 sequences, roughly 94% of them appearing once. Sequencing input: CD8+ T cells from PBMCs. The receptors were gathered from a human donor in good health.

The chain uses TRBV7-9 and TRBJ2-5; unclear D gene. The J call may be in error: the DNA end matches TRBJ2-1 better. Germline V gene data show CDR1 as SEHNR and CDR2 as FQNEAQ (reference sequence). CDR3 length equals 14 residues. CDR3 amino acids: CASSQLRLSETQFF. The DNA of the CDR3 is TGTGCCAGCAGCCAGCTCAGACTGTCGGAGACCCAGTTCTTC.

This clonotype was found once. CDR3 DNA sequence: TGTGCCAGCAGTGATCGTCTAGGCACTGAAGCTTTCTTT. Its protein is CASSDRLGTEAFF. V is TRBV6-1 and J is TRBJ1-1, with D unclear. CDR1 is MNHNS and CDR2 is SASEGT in the germline V gene. V lost 3 bases and J lost 4, with 9 bases in between. The CDR3 runs 13 residues.

V is TRBV4-1 and J is TRBJ1-6; the D is unclear. The germline CDR1 and CDR2 sequences are MGHRA and YSYEKL. The CDR3 loop spans 16 amino acids. Deletions cut 0 bases from V and 8 bases from J, with 14 bases between. The CDR3 DNA sequence: TGCGCCAGCAGCCAAGATGCTGAGGAGGGTTATTCACCCCTCCACTTT. Its translation is CASSQDAEEGYSPLHF.

The CDR3 nucleotides read TGTGCCAGCTCCAGGAACGACTGGGCATCTGGGGCCAACGTCCTGACTTTC. Its protein is CASSRNDWASGANVLTF. The chain carries TRBV28 and TRBJ2-6; unclear D gene. V lost 8 bases to trimming and J lost 1 base, with 18 bases between them. The CDR3 is 17 residues long. Germline V gene data show CDR1 as MDHEN and CDR2 as SYDVKM.

The chain links TRBV12-3 or TRBV12-4 to TRBJ1-5; TRBD1 matches 8 bases. After removal of 6 bases from V and 5 bases from J, the junction contained 15 bases not matched to a gene. The CDR3 totals 17 residues. This chain's CDR3 is CASSSANDRGGDQPQHF. CDR3 nucleotide sequence: TGTGCCAGCAGCTCTGCGAACGACAGGGGAGGGGATCAGCCCCAGCATTTT.

This chain links TRBV5-1 with TRBJ2-2, with 8 bases lining up with TRBD1. Germline-derived CDR1 and CDR2 are SGHRS and YFSETQ. The CDR3 runs to 15 residues. V was pared by 2 bases and J by 4 bases, with 4 bases of the junction left unmatched. Written as DNA, the CDR3 is TGCGCCAGCAGCTTCCGGACAGGGAGCACCGGGGAGCTGTTTTTT. This sequence encodes CASSFRTGSTGELFF.

The V gene is TRBV24-1, the J gene TRBJ2-1; TRBD2 matches 11 bases. Per the germline V gene, CDR1 is KGHDR and CDR2 is SFDVKD. With 5 bases clipped from V and 10 bases from J, the junction kept 9 bases outside the gene matches. CDR3 size: 15 residues. In nucleotides, the CDR3 is TGTGCCACCAGTGCCACGGGACTAGCGGACGTAGAGCAGTTCTTC. Protein: CATSATGLADVEQFF.

V gene TRBV27 combines with J gene TRBJ2-3; TRBD1 is a possible D gene (5 bases). V lost 7 bases, J lost 4 bases, and 6 bases lay in between. The CDR3 loop spans 11 amino acids. In germline, CDR1 is MNHEY, CDR2 SMNVEV (reference sequence). This CDR3 is CASIGADTQYF. CDR3 nucleotide sequence: TGTGCCAGCATAGGGGCAGATACGCAGTATTTT.

The V gene is TRBV11-2, the J gene TRBJ2-2, with 8 bases fitting TRBD2. This CDR3 is 15 amino acids long. Looked up from germline, CDR1 is SGHAT and CDR2 is FQNNGV. Germline trimming cut 1 base from V and 6 bases from J; bases unmatched to any gene: 4. This chain's CDR3 is CASSLVRGGSGELFF. The CDR3 bases are TGTGCCAGCAGCTTAGTACGCGGGGGGTCCGGGGAGCTGTTTTTT. Complete variable domain (other parts from reference TRBV11-2 and TRBJ2-2): EAGVAQSPRYKIIEKRQSVAFWCNPISGHATLYWYQQILGQGPKLLIQFQNNGVVDDSQLPKDRFSAERLKGVDSTLKIQPAKLEDSAVYLCASSLVRGGSGELFFGEGSRLTVL.

The chain employs TRBV4-1 and TRBJ1-6; a possible D gene is TRBD1 (5 bases). The V end was cut by 4 bases, the J end by 10 bases, with 11 bases between. Per germline, CDR1 MGHRA and CDR2 YSYEKL. This CDR3 is built from 13 residues. CDR3: CASSREEGSPLHF. The CDR3 bases are TGCGCCAGCAGCCGAGAGGAGGGGTCACCCCTCCACTTT.

This clonotype was picked up a small number of times. V gene TRBV29-1 combines with J gene TRBJ2-1, with D perhaps matching TRBD1 (5 bases). Trimming took 6 bases from V and 4 from J, leaving 7 bases between them. The germline V gene has CDR1 SQVTM and CDR2 ANQGSEA. CDR3 size: 11 residues. The CDR3, as DNA: TGCAGCGTCGACAGTTACAATGAGCAGTTCTTC. Amino acid sequence: CSVDSYNEQFF.

The V call is TRBV7-9, the J call TRBJ1-2, with D possibly matching TRBD1 (5 bases). Trimming removed 7 bases from V and 4 bases from J, with 19 bases in between. This CDR3 has 15 residues. Germline CDR1 SEHNR, CDR2 FQNEAQ (reference sequence). This CDR3 reads CASTTSGASGYGYTF. CDR3 coding DNA: TGTGCCAGCACAACGAGCGGGGCCTCGGGCTATGGCTACACCTTC.

This rearrangement joins TRBV5-1 to TRBJ2-7; no clear D. Germline V gene lookup returns CDR1 SGHRS and CDR2 YFSETQ. This CDR3 is 11 amino acids long. The ends were cut back, 0 bases at V and 7 bases at J, with 5 bases in the middle. The CDR3 nucleotides are TGCGCCAGCAGCTTGGGTACGGAGCAGTACGTC. Encoded protein: CASSLGTEQYV.

The chain recombines TRBV27 with TRBJ1-5; D is undetermined. The germline gives CDR1 MNHEY, CDR2 SMNVEV (reference sequence). The length of the CDR3 is 14 residues. Trimming removed 1 base from V and 5 bases from J, with 9 bases in between. The CDR3: CASSLLGFDQPQHF. In nucleotides, the CDR3 is TGTGCCAGCAGTTTATTGGGGTTTGATCAGCCCCAGCATTTT.

The chain couples TRBV6-2 or TRBV6-3 to TRBJ1-1, with TRBD1 matching over 9 bases. J gave up 5 bases and V 4 bases, and 5 bases lay outside the gene matches. This CDR3 spans 14 amino acids. From germline, CDR1 is MNHEY and CDR2 SVGEGT. In DNA form, the CDR3 reads TGTGCCAGCAGTTGGACAGGGGTCGGAACTGAAGCTTTCTTT. This translates into CASSWTGVGTEAFF.

V is TRBV28 and J is TRBJ2-2, with D possibly being TRBD1 or TRBD2 (5 bases each). The germline gives CDR1 MDHEN, CDR2 SYDVKM. Trimming cost V 1 base and J 4 bases, with 10 bases left between them. This CDR3 has 15 amino acids. The CDR3 sequence: CASSLFTGTTGELFF. CDR3 bases: TGTGCCAGCAGTTTATTCACCGGGACCACCGGGGAGCTGTTTTTT.

This rearrangement joins TRBV5-1 to TRBJ1-4; D call uncertain. There are 14 residues in the CDR3. V lost 1 base to trimming and J lost 8 bases, with 12 bases between them. Per the germline V gene, CDR1 is SGHRS and CDR2 is YFSETQ. The CDR3 is CASSLRSVGEKLFF. CDR3 sequence (DNA): TGCGCCAGCAGCTTGAGGTCAGTCGGCGAAAAACTGTTTTTT.

The rearrangement links TRBV7-8 to TRBJ2-7; D not resolved. V lost 3 bases, J lost 5 bases, and 14 bases lay in between. The CDR3 has 14 amino acids. Germline assignment: CDR1 SGHVS and CDR2 FQNEAQ. CDR3 DNA sequence: TGTGCCAGCAGCTTGGGTAGGGTGTTAGACGAGCAGTACGTC. Amino acids: CASSLGRVLDEQYV.

The gene calls are TRBV30 and TRBJ1-1, with D unresolved. There are 13 residues in the CDR3. The ends were cut back, 1 base at V and 6 bases at J, with 12 bases in the middle. Germline V gene data show CDR1 as GTSNPN and CDR2 as SVGIG (reference sequence). The DNA for the CDR3 is TGTGCCTGGAGTGAAGGCCTAGGCGCTGAAGCTTTCTTT. Translation: CAWSEGLGAEAFF.

The rearrangement uses TRBV7-9 and TRBJ2-3, with D unclear. From germline, CDR1 is SEHNR and CDR2 FQNEAQ (reference sequence). The ends were cut back, 3 bases at V and 0 bases at J, with 16 bases in the middle. The CDR3 covers 17 residues. CDR3 protein: CASSLKPGHPSTDTQYF. For the CDR3, the DNA is TGTGCCAGCAGCTTGAAGCCCGGTCATCCTAGCACAGATACGCAGTATTTT.

This chain joins TRBV7-2 and TRBJ2-1, with a tentative D call TRBD2 (5 bases). The CDR3 length is 12 residues. The V end lost 9 bases, the J end lost 4 bases, and 10 bases lay between the germline ends. Germline V gene data show CDR1 as SGHTA and CDR2 as FQGNSA. The CDR3 nucleotides are TGTGCCAGGGATGGGGAGTACAATGAGCAGTTCTTC. It translates to CARDGEYNEQFF. Combining the CDR3 with reference TRBV7-2 and TRBJ2-1 gives the whole variable domain GAGVSQSPSNKVTEKGKDVELRCDPISGHTALYWYRQSLGQGLEFLIYFQGNSAPDKSGLPSDRFSAERTGGSVSTLTIQRTQQEDSAVYLCARDGEYNEQFFGPGTRLTVL.

This chain joins TRBV7-9 and TRBJ2-7, with TRBD1 matching 7 bases. The CDR3 runs to 15 residues. Looked up from germline, CDR1 is SEHNR and CDR2 is FQNEAQ (reference sequence). V dropped 3 bases and J dropped 6; count of bases not matched to a gene: 11. CDR3 loop: CASSFPEQGRPEQYF. The CDR3 nucleotides are TGTGCCAGCAGCTTCCCTGAACAGGGGCGCCCCGAGCAGTACTTC.

The V gene is TRBV28, the J gene TRBJ2-2; D is ambiguous. The CDR3 loop spans 11 amino acids. V gave up 3 bases and J gave up 7 bases, with 3 bases separating them. CDR1 MDHEN and CDR2 SYDVKM come from the germline V gene. The CDR3 DNA follows: TGTGCCAGCAGTTTTGTCGGGGAGCTGTTTTTT. It is translated as CASSFVGELFF.

This clonotype was counted once. The chain has TRBV29-1 and TRBJ1-1, with a tentative D call TRBD1 (5 bases). The CDR3 sequence is 14 residues long. V lost 0 bases and J lost 3, with 11 bases in between. Germline V gives CDR1 SQVTM, CDR2 ANQGSEA. The CDR3 nucleotides read TGCAGCGTTGAAGATTGGCAGGGTGACACTGAAGCTTTCTTT. Translation: CSVEDWQGDTEAFF.

This sequence joins TRBV28 and TRBJ2-5; D is uncertain. The CDR3 consists of 11 residues. Germline V lookup: CDR1 MDHEN, CDR2 SYDVKM. The V and J ends lost 6 bases and 2 bases respectively, with 4 bases between them. CDR3 loop: CASSRQETQYF. CDR3 nucleotide sequence: TGTGCCAGCAGCAGGCAAGAGACCCAGTACTTC. The variable domain in full, with the rest retrieved from reference TRBV28 and TRBJ2-5, is DVKVTQSSRYLVKRTGEKVFLECVQDMDHENMFWYRQDPGLGLRLIYFSYDVKMKEKGDIPEGYSVSREKKERFSLILESASTNQTSMYLCASSRQETQYFGPGTRLLVL.

The rearrangement uses TRBV4-1 and TRBJ2-7, with 8 bases that match TRBD1. The CDR3 length is 17 residues. Trimming at V came to 0 bases and at J to 1 base, leaving 8 bases not matched to a gene. Germline V gives CDR1 MGHRA, CDR2 YSYEKL. Here the CDR3 reads CASSQEKTGTGSYEQYF. As DNA, the CDR3 is TGCGCCAGCAGCCAAGAGAAGACCGGGACAGGTTCCTACGAGCAGTACTTC.

This chain links TRBV7-2 with TRBJ2-3; perhaps TRBD1 as D (6 bases). CDR3 length: 16 residues. V lost 5 bases and J lost 1, with 16 bases in between. The germline gives CDR1 SGHTA, CDR2 FQGNSA. The CDR3 nucleotides read TGTGCCAGCAGCCCGAGGAAGGGGGACCGCACAGATACGCAGTATTTT. It yields the protein CASSPRKGDRTDTQYF.

The chain carries TRBV5-6 and TRBJ2-1; possibly TRBD1 for D (6 bases). The V gene lost 4 bases and the J gene lost 9 bases, with 23 bases spanning the gap. Germline V gene sequence: CDR1 SGHDT, CDR2 YYEEEE. The CDR3 spans 16 residues. CDR3 DNA sequence: TGTGCCAGCAGCCTACGCTGGCAGGGGATGAGGAGTGAGCAGTTCTTC. This codes for CASSLRWQGMRSEQFF.

Here the CDR3 reads CASSPNHALGGTDTQYF. In DNA form, the CDR3 reads TGTGCCAGCTCACCCAACCACGCTTTGGGGGGCACAGATACGCAGTATTTT. V gene TRBV18 combines with J gene TRBJ2-3; D could derive from TRBD1 or TRBD2 (5 bases each). This CDR3 contains 17 residues. The V end was cut by 3 bases, the J end by 1 base, with 17 bases between. Germline CDR1 reads KGHSH; CDR2 reads LQKENI.